This TCR beta chain was found in a study of a mutant IDH1 vaccine in newly diagnosed glioma. Only one count was recorded for this clone. The antigen is not known. Study-wide points: Researchers report vaccine-induced immune responses in 93.3% of patients.

Profiled with immunoSEQ multiplex PCR; TCRdb holds only in-frame clones, not every one. The repertoire holds approximately 67,000 clones, with about 83% as singletons. As for time point: baseline, week 1 (first vaccination visit). The treatment denotes: pre-vaccination baseline after standard-of-care therapy. The receptor's source is a woman aged 18-29 years with glioma. Some clones in this sample may be carry-over from other donors' samples. Sequenced here: peripheral blood mononuclear cells (PBMCs), sampled from a glioma patient treated with radiotherapy, temozolomide or both.

The CDR3 is CASSLARMGNGELFF. The CDR3 DNA is TGTGCCAGCAGCTTAGCCAGGATGGGTAACGGGGAGCTGTTTTTT. This rearrangement joins TRBV11-1 to TRBJ2-2; D uncertain. Germline CDR1 SGHAT, CDR2 FQDESV (reference sequence). This CDR3 comprises 15 residues. Trimming removed 0 bases at V and 7 bases at J, with 12 bases between. Complete variable domain (other parts from reference TRBV11-1 and TRBJ2-2): EAEVAQSPRYKITEKSQAVAFWCDPISGHATLYWYRQILGQGPELLVQFQDESVVDDSQLPKDRFSAERLKGVDSTLKIQPAELGDSAMYLCASSLARMGNGELFFGEGSRLTVL.